The 24 T cell receptor beta chains listed next were all sequenced from one sample in a study of cytomegalovirus exposure and HLA in healthy donors. Method: immunoSEQ multiplex PCR; TCRdb's copy keeps in-frame clones and lacks some. Of 250,000 to 400,000 clones in the sample, roughly 86% are singletons; the top ten hold approximately 0.95%. The sequenced sample was PBMCs. Receptors were obtained from a man aged 25 to 45 in good health and CMV-seronegative.

The genes are TRBV7-6 and TRBJ2-3, with no clear D. The CDR3 extends over 12 amino acids. The germline V gene has CDR1 SGHVS and CDR2 FNYEAQ. Trimming stripped 8 bases from V and 5 bases from J, with 11 bases between. In DNA form, the CDR3 reads TGTGCCAGCTCTTCCGCAGGAGATACGCAGTATTTT. It yields the protein CASSSAGDTQYF.

As to this clone: This specimen includes other DNA sequences encoding the same CDR3. The genes are TRBV18 and TRBJ1-1; possibly TRBD1 for D (5 bases). The CDR3 runs 13 residues. In germline, CDR1 is KGHSH, CDR2 LQKENI. V shed 2 bases and J shed 2 bases, with 6 bases lying between them. The CDR3 sequence: CASSPGANTEAFF. CDR3 nucleotide sequence: TGTGCCAGCTCACCAGGGGCCAACACTGAAGCTTTCTTT.

About this clone itself: This CDR3 is also generated by other DNA sequences in the sample. The chain combines TRBV5-1 with TRBJ1-1; 9 bases are shared with TRBD1. Germline CDR1 SGHRS, CDR2 YFSETQ. CDR3 size: 16 residues. J lost 1 base, V lost 0 bases, and 4 bases had no gene match. The CDR3 DNA follows: TGCGCCAGCAGCTTGGGAACAGGGGGCAGGAACACTGAAGCTTTCTTT. Amino acid sequence: CASSLGTGGRNTEAFF.

In this sample, this clone turned up once. The chain has TRBV29-1 and TRBJ1-1; D may be TRBD1 (5 bases). Germline CDR1 SQVTM, CDR2 ANQGSEA. The length of the CDR3 is 13 residues. Written as DNA, the CDR3 is TGCAGTGGAAAGGGGCGTGGGAACACTGAAGCTTTCTTT. Translating it yields CSGKGRGNTEAFF. Full variable domain (missing parts from reference TRBV29-1 and TRBJ1-1): SAVISQKPSRDICQRGTSLTIQCQVDSQVTMMFWYRQQPGQSLTLIATANQGSEATYESGFVIDKFPISRPNLTFSTLTVSNMSPEDSSIYLCSGKGRGNTEAFFGQGTRLTVV.

This clone has more than one count but fewer than ten. The rearrangement links TRBV6-1 to TRBJ2-7; maybe TRBD2 (6 bases). CDR1 MNHNS and CDR2 SASEGT come from the germline V gene. V was shortened by 6 bases and J by 2 bases, with 11 bases between the two germline ends. The CDR3 contains 13 residues. CDR3 protein: CASREGPPYEQYF. The CDR3 DNA reads as TGTGCCAGCAGGGAGGGTCCTCCCTACGAGCAGTACTTC.

This chain uses TRBV7-9 with TRBJ2-5, with D perhaps matching TRBD1 (5 bases). The CDR3 loop spans 16 amino acids. The germline V gene encodes CDR1 SEHNR and CDR2 FQNEAQ (reference sequence). V was cut by 1 base and J by 0 bases, with 12 bases left in between. The CDR3 DNA reads as TGTGCCAGCAGCTTAGGGGCAGGGTGGTACCAAGAGACCCAGTACTTC. Translated, it gives CASSLGAGWYQETQYF.

V usage is TRBV7-9 and J usage is TRBJ1-1, with D unresolved. With 10 bases removed from V and 7 bases from J, the gap between germline ends came to 16 bases. The germline gives CDR1 SEHNR, CDR2 FQNEAQ (reference sequence). This CDR3 comprises 12 residues. As DNA, the CDR3 is TGTGCCACCCGCGGGCTAACGAGTGAAGCTTTCTTT. Translating gives CATRGLTSEAFF.

CDR3 sequence reads: CASSWGTGGYGYTF. The CDR3 region has the DNA TGTGCCAGCAGCTGGGGGACAGGGGGCTATGGCTACACCTTC. This rearrangement joins TRBV5-6 to TRBJ1-2, with TRBD1 matching 11 bases. This CDR3 spans 14 amino acids. The V and J ends lost 3 bases and 4 bases, in that order; junction bases with no gene match: 2. Per the germline V gene, CDR1 is SGHDT and CDR2 is YYEEEE.

CDR3 loop: CASSLNTGITEAFF. The CDR3 DNA reads TGCGCCAGCAGCTTGAATACAGGGATCACTGAAGCTTTCTTT. The chain has TRBV5-1 and TRBJ1-1; tentative D call: TRBD1 (6 bases). Germline loops: CDR1 SGHRS, CDR2 YFSETQ. This CDR3 spans 14 amino acids. V was trimmed by 1 base and J by 4 bases, leaving 11 bases between them.

CDR3 in DNA: TGTGCCAGCTCACCACCGGAGCTGGATACGCAGTATTTT. Translating gives CASSPPELDTQYF. The rearrangement joins TRBV18 to TRBJ2-3; D remains unclear. In germline, CDR1 is KGHSH, CDR2 LQKENI. The CDR3 contains 13 residues. V was cut by 0 bases and J by 6 bases, with 7 bases left in between. Full variable domain (rest looked up from reference TRBV18 and TRBJ2-3): NAGVMQNPRHLVRRRGQEARLRCSPMKGHSHVYWYRQLPEEGLKFMVYLQKENIIDESGMPKERFSAEFPKEGPSILRIQQVVRGDSAAYFCASSPPELDTQYFGPGTRLTVL.

The chain couples TRBV11-3 to TRBJ2-1, with D perhaps TRBD1 (6 bases). The ends were cut back, 5 bases at V and 6 bases at J, with 11 bases in the middle. The CDR3 is made up of 13 amino acids. CDR1 and CDR2 from the germline V gene are SGHNT and YENEEA. CDR3 nucleotides: TGTGCCAGCAGCCGTGGGGACATCAATGAGCAGTTCTTC. Amino acid sequence: CASSRGDINEQFF.

This chain uses TRBV9 with TRBJ2-5; possibly TRBD1 for D (5 bases). The germline V and J ends were trimmed by 0 bases and 3 bases, with 12 bases remaining between them. This CDR3 region has 15 residues. Germline values: CDR1 SGDLS, CDR2 YYNGEE. In nucleotides, the CDR3 is TGTGCCAGCAGCGTAGGGGGCGGACAAAAAGAGACCCAGTACTTC. Translation: CASSVGGGQKETQYF.

A note on this clone: Different DNA sequences within this sample yield the same CDR3. V and J are TRBV5-1 and TRBJ2-7; tentative D call: TRBD2 (6 bases). The V gene's germline CDR1 is SGHRS and CDR2 YFSETQ. Trimming removed 4 bases from V and 0 bases from J, with 8 bases in between. The CDR3 length is 13 residues. In DNA form, the CDR3 reads TGCGCCAGCAGCCGGGGGAGCTCCTACGAGCAGTACTTC. Its protein product is CASSRGSSYEQYF.

The chain has TRBV27 and TRBJ2-4, with a possible D match to TRBD2 (6 bases). This CDR3 comprises 16 residues. The V gene lost 5 bases and the J gene lost 0 bases, with 14 bases spanning the gap. Per germline, CDR1 MNHEY and CDR2 SMNVEV (reference sequence). CDR3 sequence (DNA): TGTGCCAGCAGTAACATAGGGACTTTAGCCAAAAACATTCAGTACTTC. This gives the protein CASSNIGTLAKNIQYF.

V usage is TRBV4-3 and J usage is TRBJ2-7; D unclear. V lost 1 base to trimming and J lost 0 bases, with 10 bases between them. There are 15 residues in the CDR3. The germline CDR1 and CDR2 sequences are LGHNA and YSLEER. CDR3 sequence: CASSQVISSSYEQYF. The CDR3 nucleotides are TGCGCCAGCAGCCAAGTGATTAGCAGCTCCTACGAGCAGTACTTC.

The V and J genes are TRBV19 and TRBJ1-2, with unresolved D. The CDR3 extends over 13 amino acids. Trimming cost V 5 bases and J 3 bases, with 10 bases left between them. Per germline, CDR1 LNHDA and CDR2 SQIVND (reference sequence). As DNA, the CDR3 is TGTGCCAGTAGTCCCAGGCTGTACTATGGCTACACCTTC. As protein: CASSPRLYYGYTF. The whole variable domain, remainder taken from reference TRBV19 and TRBJ1-2, is DGGITQSPKYLFRKEGQNVTLSCEQNLNHDAMYWYRQDPGQGLRLIYYSQIVNDFQKGDIAEGYSVSREKKESFPLTVTSAQKNPTAFYLCASSPRLYYGYTFGSGTRLTVV.

This chain uses TRBV10-2 with TRBJ2-1, with TRBD2 matching over 14 bases. Trimming at V came to 6 bases and at J to 7 bases, leaving 2 bases not matched to a gene. CDR3 length equals 14 residues. Germline lookup yields CDR1 WSHSY and CDR2 SAAADI. The CDR3 nucleotides are TGCGCCAGCAGGACTAGCGGGGGGGGGAATGAGCAGTTCTTC. This translates into CASRTSGGGNEQFF.

The V call is TRBV5-1, the J call TRBJ1-1, with a possible D match to TRBD1 (5 bases). The CDR3 is made up of 14 amino acids. Germline V gene data show CDR1 as SGHRS and CDR2 as YFSETQ. The germline V and J ends were trimmed by 4 bases and 1 base, with 11 bases remaining between them. The CDR3 region has the DNA TGCGCCAGCAGCCTGGATGGGGCGAACACTGAAGCTTTCTTT. Its protein product is CASSLDGANTEAFF.

The chain combines TRBV5-1 with TRBJ2-7, with 7 nucleotides matching TRBD1. Germline V gene sequence: CDR1 SGHRS, CDR2 YFSETQ. Trimming took 4 bases from V and 4 from J; bases not matched to a gene: 5. The CDR3 loop spans 13 amino acids. The CDR3: CASSAGTVYEQYF. CDR3 DNA sequence: TGCGCCAGCAGCGCCGGGACAGTATACGAGCAGTACTTC. The variable domain in full, completed from reference TRBV5-1 and TRBJ2-7, reads KAGVTQTPRYLIKTRGQQVTLSCSPISGHRSVSWYQQTPGQGLQFLFEYFSETQRNKGNFPGRFSGRQFSNSRSEMNVSTLELGDSALYLCASSAGTVYEQYFGPGTRLTVT.

The rearrangement joins TRBV25-1 to TRBJ1-5, with D unclear. The CDR3 sequence is 13 residues long. V was clipped by 5 bases and J by 6 bases, with 11 bases between them. Germline V gene data show CDR1 as MGHDK and CDR2 as SYGVNS. This CDR3 reads CASSPHEGQPQHF. In DNA, the CDR3 is TGTGCCAGCAGTCCCCACGAGGGTCAGCCCCAGCATTTT.

This chain uses TRBV5-5 with TRBJ1-2; tentatively, D is TRBD1 (5 bases). Looked up from germline, CDR1 is SGHKS and CDR2 is YYEKEE (reference sequence). V lost 4 bases to trimming and J lost 2 bases, with 9 bases between them. CDR3 length: 13 residues. The CDR3 sequence: CASSPGGNYGYTF. The CDR3 DNA follows: TGTGCCAGCAGCCCGGGGGGGAACTATGGCTACACCTTC.

This clone occurred once. The V gene is TRBV5-1, the J gene TRBJ1-3, with TRBD1 matching over 8 bases. This CDR3 is built from 16 residues. Germline CDR1 and CDR2: SGHRS and YFSETQ. V was clipped by 4 bases and J by 7 bases; unmatched bases: 13. The CDR3 loop reads CASSQTGTGFFNTIYF. The CDR3 coding sequence is TGCGCCAGCAGCCAAACCGGGACAGGTTTTTTCAACACCATATATTTT.

In nucleotides, the CDR3 is TGTGCCAGCTCACCACCCGAGGGTACCTTTGGAAACACCATATATTTT. Encoded protein: CASSPPEGTFGNTIYF. This chain joins TRBV18 and TRBJ1-3; D is unclear. CDR1 and CDR2 (germline): KGHSH, LQKENI. This CDR3 has 16 amino acids. V was clipped by 0 bases and J by 3 bases, with 12 bases between them.

This clone was detected only once. DNA for the CDR3: TGTGCCTTTCACAGGGTAGGCACTGAAGCTTTCTTT. This translates into CAFHRVGTEAFF. The J gene is TRBJ1-1, the V gene TRBV7-9, with TRBD1 as a possible D gene (6 bases). Germline V gene sequence: CDR1 SEHNR, CDR2 FQNEAQ (reference sequence). The V gene lost 11 bases and the J gene lost 4 bases, with 14 bases spanning the gap. This CDR3 has 12 amino acids.